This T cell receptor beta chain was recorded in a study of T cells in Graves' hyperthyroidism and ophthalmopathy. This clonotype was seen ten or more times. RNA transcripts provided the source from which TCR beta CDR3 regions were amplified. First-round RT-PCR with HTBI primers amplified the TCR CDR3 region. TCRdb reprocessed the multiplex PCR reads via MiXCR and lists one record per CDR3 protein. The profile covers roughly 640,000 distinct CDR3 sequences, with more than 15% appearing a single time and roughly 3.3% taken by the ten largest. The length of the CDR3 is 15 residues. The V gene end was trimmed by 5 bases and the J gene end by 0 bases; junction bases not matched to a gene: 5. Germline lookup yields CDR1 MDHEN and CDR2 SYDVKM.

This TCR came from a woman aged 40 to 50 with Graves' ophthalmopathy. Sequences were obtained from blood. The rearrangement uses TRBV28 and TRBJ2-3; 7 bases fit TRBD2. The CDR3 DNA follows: TGTGCCAGCAGTCGCAGCGGGACTAGCACAGATACGCAGTATTTT. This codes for CASSRSGTSTDTQYF.